These 10 T cell receptor beta chains share one sample of origin, sequenced in a study of blood T cell repertoires in COVID-19. Clones were read by immunoSEQ multiplex PCR, and TCRdb kept only the in-frame ones, dropping some. The sample has 190,000 or so clones; approximately 90% are singletons. Sequencing was performed on peripheral blood. Receptor source: a woman aged 30 to 39 with acute or convalescent COVID-19.

This chain connects TRBV29-1 to TRBJ1-2; possibly TRBD1 for D (5 bases). From germline, CDR1 is SQVTM and CDR2 ANQGSEA. Trimming took off 7 bases at V and 4 bases at J, with 10 bases between the two ends. CDR3 length: 11 amino acids. The CDR3 nucleotides read TGCAGCGCTGCGGGGGTCTATGGCTACACCTTC. Translated: CSAAGVYGYTF.

The chain recombines TRBV12-3 or TRBV12-4 with TRBJ2-1, with TRBD2 matching over 10 bases. The CDR3 is 13 residues long. V lost 1 base and J lost 10; bases outside the gene matches: 1. The CDR3 nucleotides read TGTGCCAGCAGTTTAGGGGGACTAGCGGAGCAGTTCTTC. Translation: CASSLGGLAEQFF.

About this clone: Additional DNA sequences in this sample encode the identical CDR3. The chain is built from TRBV4-2 and TRBJ2-2; TRBD2 aligns across 8 bases. There are 15 residues in the CDR3. Germline loops: CDR1 LGHNA, CDR2 YNFKEQ. The V and J ends lost 5 bases and 7 bases, in that order; junction bases with no gene match: 9. The CDR3 region is CASSGTGGPDGELFF. CDR3 DNA sequence: TGTGCCAGCAGCGGGACGGGAGGGCCCGACGGGGAGCTGTTTTTT.

This rearrangement joins TRBV28 to TRBJ1-3; no firm D call. Germline V gives CDR1 MDHEN, CDR2 SYDVKM. The CDR3 consists of 12 residues. V lost 3 bases to trimming and J lost 4 bases, with 4 bases between them. CDR3 sequence: CASSLRGNTIYF. The CDR3 nucleotides read TGTGCCAGCAGTTTGCGAGGAAACACCATATATTTT.

The chain is built from TRBV28 and TRBJ2-7; TRBD2 matches 7 bases. Germline CDR1 is MDHEN and CDR2 is SYDVKM. The CDR3 has 13 amino acids. V was clipped by 7 bases and J by 1 base; unmatched bases: 4. CDR3 DNA sequence: TGTGCCAGCACCCCGGGGGGATCCTACGAGCAGTACTTC. It specifies CASTPGGSYEQYF.

This rearrangement joins TRBV11-3 to TRBJ2-2; 12 bases agree with TRBD1. Germline assignment: CDR1 SGHNT and CDR2 YENEEA. The CDR3 has 18 residues. After removal of 1 base from V and 2 bases from J, the junction contained 5 bases not matched to a gene. The CDR3 spells CASSLVGTGGLNTGELFF. The CDR3 DNA is TGTGCCAGCAGCTTAGTAGGGACAGGGGGCTTAAACACCGGGGAGCTGTTTTTT.

This rearrangement joins TRBV6-5 to TRBJ1-3; tentative D call: TRBD1 (5 bases). The CDR3 is 15 amino acids. Trimming took off 6 bases at V and 3 bases at J, with 15 bases between the two ends. Germline V gene data show CDR1 as MNHEY and CDR2 as SVGAGI. CDR3 sequence reads: CASSQGHFYGNTIYF. In DNA form, the CDR3 reads TGTGCCAGCAGCCAAGGACATTTCTATGGAAACACCATATATTTT.

The gene calls are TRBV6-6 and TRBJ2-3, with 8 bases aligning to TRBD2. V gave up 1 base and J gave up 4 bases; unmatched junction bases: 4. Per germline, CDR1 MNHNY and CDR2 SVGAGI (reference sequence). This CDR3 contains 15 residues. CDR3 protein: CASSYFAGGADTQYF. Here the CDR3 DNA reads TGTGCCAGCAGTTACTTTGCGGGAGGCGCAGATACGCAGTATTTT.

The J gene is TRBJ1-6, the V gene TRBV28; 8 nucleotides line up with TRBD1. Germline CDR1 MDHEN, CDR2 SYDVKM. J gave up 10 bases and V 5 bases, and 16 bases lay outside the gene matches. The CDR3 is made up of 17 amino acids. CDR3 sequence reads: CASSPLGQVEAGSPLHF. CDR3 nucleotides: TGTGCCAGCAGTCCCTTGGGACAGGTTGAGGCTGGCTCACCCCTCCACTTT.

The chain couples TRBV6-6 to TRBJ2-2; 13 bases are a match to TRBD2. Germline loops: CDR1 MNHNY, CDR2 SVGAGI (reference sequence). The ends lost 6 bases at V and 7 bases at J; junction bases unmatched: 5. The CDR3 runs to 15 residues. The CDR3, as DNA: TGTGCCAGCAGGTGGACTAGCGGGAGTTTCGGGGAGCTGTTTTTT. This codes for CASRWTSGSFGELFF.